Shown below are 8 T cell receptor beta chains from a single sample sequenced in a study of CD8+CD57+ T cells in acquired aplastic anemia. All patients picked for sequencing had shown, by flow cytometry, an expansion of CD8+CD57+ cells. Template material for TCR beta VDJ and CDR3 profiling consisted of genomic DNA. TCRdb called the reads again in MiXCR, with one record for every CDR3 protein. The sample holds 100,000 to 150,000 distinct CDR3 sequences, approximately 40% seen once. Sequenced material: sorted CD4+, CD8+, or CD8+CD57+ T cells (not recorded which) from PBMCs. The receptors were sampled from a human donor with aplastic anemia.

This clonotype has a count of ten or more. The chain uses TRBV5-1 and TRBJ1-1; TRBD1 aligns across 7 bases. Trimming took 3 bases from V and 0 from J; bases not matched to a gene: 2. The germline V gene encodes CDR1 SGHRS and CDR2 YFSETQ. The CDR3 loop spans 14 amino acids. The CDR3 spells CASSWDSLNTEAFF. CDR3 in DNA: TGCGCCAGCAGCTGGGACAGTCTGAACACTGAAGCTTTCTTT. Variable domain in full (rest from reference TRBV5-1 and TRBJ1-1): KAGVTQTPRYLIKTRGQQVTLSCSPISGHRSVSWYQQTPGQGLQFLFEYFSETQRNKGNFPGRFSGRQFSNSRSEMNVSTLELGDSALYLCASSWDSLNTEAFFGQGTRLTVV.

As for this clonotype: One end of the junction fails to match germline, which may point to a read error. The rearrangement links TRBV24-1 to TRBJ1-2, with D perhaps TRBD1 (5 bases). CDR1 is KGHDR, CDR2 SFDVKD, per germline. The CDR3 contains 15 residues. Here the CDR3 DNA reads TGTGCCGCCAGTGACCCAGACAAGGGGAGGTATGGCTACACCTTC. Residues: CAASDPDKGRYGYTF.

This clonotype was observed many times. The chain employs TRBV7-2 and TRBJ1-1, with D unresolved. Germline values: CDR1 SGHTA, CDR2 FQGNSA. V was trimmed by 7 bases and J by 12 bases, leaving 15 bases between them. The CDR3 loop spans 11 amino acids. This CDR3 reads CASTSEAKTFF. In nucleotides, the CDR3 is TGTGCCAGCACTTCCGAGGCGAAGACTTTCTTT.

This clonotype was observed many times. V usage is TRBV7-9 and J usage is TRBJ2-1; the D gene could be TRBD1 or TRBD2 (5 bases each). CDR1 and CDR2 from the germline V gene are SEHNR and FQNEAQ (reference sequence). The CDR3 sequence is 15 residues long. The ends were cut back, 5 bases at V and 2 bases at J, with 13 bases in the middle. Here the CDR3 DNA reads TGTGCCAGCAGCCCCGGGAAGGGGACCTACAATGAGCAGTTCTTC. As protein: CASSPGKGTYNEQFF.

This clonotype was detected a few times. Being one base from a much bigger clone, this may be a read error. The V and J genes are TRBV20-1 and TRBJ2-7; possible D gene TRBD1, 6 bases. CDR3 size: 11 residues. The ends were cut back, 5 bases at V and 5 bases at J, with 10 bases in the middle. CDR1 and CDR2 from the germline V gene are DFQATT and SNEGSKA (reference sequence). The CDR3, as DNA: TGCAGTGCTCTTCACAGGGACGAGCAGTACTTC. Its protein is CSALHRDEQYF.

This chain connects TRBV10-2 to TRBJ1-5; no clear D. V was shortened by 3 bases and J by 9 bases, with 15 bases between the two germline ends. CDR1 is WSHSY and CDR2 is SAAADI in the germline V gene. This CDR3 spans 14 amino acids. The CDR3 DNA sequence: TGCGCCAGCAGTGATTTGGGTAGTTCGGGGCCCCAGCATTTT. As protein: CASSDLGSSGPQHF.

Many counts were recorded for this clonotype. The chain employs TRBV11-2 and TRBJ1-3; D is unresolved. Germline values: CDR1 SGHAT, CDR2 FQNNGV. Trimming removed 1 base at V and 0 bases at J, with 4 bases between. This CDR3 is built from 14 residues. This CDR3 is CASSLGFSGNTIYF. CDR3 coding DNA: TGTGCCAGCAGCTTAGGGTTCTCTGGAAACACCATATATTTT.

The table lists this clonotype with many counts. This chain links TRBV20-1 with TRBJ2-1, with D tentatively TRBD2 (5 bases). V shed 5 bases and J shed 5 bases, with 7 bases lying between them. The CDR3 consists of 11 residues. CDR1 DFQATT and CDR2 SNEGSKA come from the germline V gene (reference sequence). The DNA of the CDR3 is TGCAGTGCTGTGCGGGACAATGAGCAGTTCTTC. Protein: CSAVRDNEQFF.